Shown below are 11 T cell receptor beta chains from a single sample sequenced in a study of cytomegalovirus exposure and HLA in healthy donors. The primer mix had 60 Vbeta and 13 Jbeta primers. Only in-frame clones appear in the TCRdb table, and some are missing; sequencing was by immunoSEQ multiplex PCR. The listing records about 130,000 clones. Sequencing was done on a sample of PBMCs. The origin of the receptors is a man in his forties in good health and CMV-seronegative.

A word on this clone: A read error may account for a junction end that differs from germline. V is TRBV7-7 and J is TRBJ2-1; 15 positions agree with TRBD2. The CDR3 runs to 17 residues. Germline V lookup: CDR1 SSHAT, CDR2 FNYEAQ (reference sequence). CDR3 amino acids: CASSLEPGLAGGSEQFF. CDR3 in DNA: TGTGCTAGCAGCTTAGAACCGGGACTAGCGGGAGGTAGTGAGCAGTTCTTC.

The rearrangement uses TRBV10-3 and TRBJ2-5, with 7 positions matching TRBD2. Germline values: CDR1 ENHRY, CDR2 SYGVKD. V shed 4 bases, J shed 9 bases, and the junction held 11 bases outside the gene matches. The CDR3 contains 14 residues. CDR3 in amino acids: CAISGQGGAGAQYF. CDR3 nucleotide sequence: TGTGCCATCAGTGGACAAGGCGGCGCGGGGGCCCAGTACTTC.

The V gene is TRBV6-5, the J gene TRBJ2-7; D gene uncertain. The CDR3 length is 15 residues. V was clipped by 0 bases and J by 3 bases, with 12 bases between them. Germline V gene data show CDR1 as MNHEY and CDR2 as SVGAGI. The CDR3 sequence is CASSYSANSGYEQYF. The CDR3 DNA reads TGTGCCAGCAGTTACTCAGCGAATTCGGGCTACGAGCAGTACTTC.

The genes are TRBV7-2 and TRBJ2-1, with a tentative D call TRBD1 (6 bases). The length of the CDR3 is 13 residues. Trimming removed 5 bases from V and 12 bases from J, with 17 bases in between. CDR1 and CDR2 (germline): SGHTA, FQGNSA. The CDR3 is CASSGQRLSRQFF. Here the CDR3 DNA reads TGTGCCAGCAGCGGACAGAGACTCTCGCGGCAGTTCTTC.

The CDR3 loop reads CASLGLAGSSAYEQYF. Written as DNA, the CDR3 is TGTGCCAGCTTGGGGCTAGCGGGGTCGAGTGCCTACGAGCAGTACTTC. The rearrangement links TRBV11-2 to TRBJ2-7; 9 bases align to TRBD2. V was clipped by 8 bases and J by 2 bases; unmatched bases: 13. The CDR3 is 16 residues long. Germline CDR1 reads SGHAT; CDR2 reads FQNNGV.

CDR3 in amino acids: CAWLGSPSYEQYF. The CDR3 DNA follows: TGTGCCTGGCTGGGCTCTCCCTCCTACGAGCAGTACTTC. The chain carries TRBV30 and TRBJ2-7; D uncertain. Trimming cost V 5 bases and J 0 bases, with 11 bases left between them. Germline-derived CDR1 and CDR2 are GTSNPN and SVGIG (reference sequence). This CDR3 region has 13 residues.

The chain carries TRBV28 and TRBJ1-1; D might be TRBD1 (5 bases). CDR3 length: 15 amino acids. V was shortened by 10 bases and J by 2 bases, with 20 bases between the two germline ends. Germline V gene sequence: CDR1 MDHEN, CDR2 SYDVKM. Written as DNA, the CDR3 is TGTGCCACCCAGTCCCCCGGGGGGAGAAACACTGAAGCTTTCTTT. This translates into CATQSPGGRNTEAFF.

V and J are TRBV7-6 and TRBJ2-7; 7 bases agree with TRBD1. V trimming: 5 bases; J trimming: 2 bases; junction bases outside the gene matches: 3. Looked up from germline, CDR1 is SGHVS and CDR2 is FNYEAQ. This CDR3 is built from 13 residues. CDR3 loop: CASSPGQTYEQYF. CDR3 in DNA: TGTGCCAGCAGCCCGGGACAGACCTACGAGCAGTACTTC.

The rearrangement joins TRBV11-3 to TRBJ2-1; D remains ambiguous. The V gene's germline CDR1 is SGHNT and CDR2 YENEEA. V was shortened by 0 bases and J by 0 bases, with 21 bases between the two germline ends. This CDR3 has 20 residues. The CDR3 DNA reads TGTGCCAGCAGCTTAGAGGTTTTTCCAGAACGTATTCGCTCCTACAATGAGCAGTTCTTC. Protein: CASSLEVFPERIRSYNEQFF.

The chain carries TRBV28 and TRBJ1-4; weak D call: TRBD1 (5 bases). The CDR3 loop spans 14 amino acids. CDR1 MDHEN and CDR2 SYDVKM come from the germline V gene. V lost 7 bases, J lost 1 base, and 10 bases lay in between. CDR3 bases: TGTGCCAGCAAAAGGGGCCAAACTAATGAAAAACTGTTTTTT. Its translation: CASKRGQTNEKLFF.

The chain combines TRBV6-5 with TRBJ1-1, with D perhaps matching TRBD1 (6 bases). The V and J ends lost 7 bases and 2 bases respectively, with 14 bases between them. The CDR3 is made up of 14 amino acids. Germline assignment: CDR1 MNHEY and CDR2 SVGAGI. The CDR3: CASTALQGNTEAFF. The CDR3 DNA sequence: TGTGCCAGCACCGCGCTACAGGGTAACACTGAAGCTTTCTTT.